Below are 13 T cell receptor beta chains sequenced from a single sample in a study of T cells in Graves' hyperthyroidism and ophthalmopathy. There were TCR beta CDR3 regions amplified from RNA transcripts. HTBI primers were employed in a first-round RT-PCR of the TCR CDR3. TCRdb reanalysed the multiplex PCR reads using MiXCR and keeps one entry per CDR3 protein. The repertoire holds more than 350,000 distinct CDR3 sequences, 14% to 15% seen once, with approximately 32% in the top ten. The sample was blood. All receptors derive from a young woman with Graves' hyperthyroidism.

This clonotype was seen repeatedly, ten times or more. The CDR3 spells CASTPPPGYGYTF. The CDR3 region has the DNA TGTGCCAGCACCCCTCCACCCGGCTATGGCTACACCTTC. The chain is built from TRBV12-3 or TRBV12-4 and TRBJ1-2; D remains ambiguous. V was pared by 7 bases and J by 4 bases, with 13 bases between. CDR3 length: 13 amino acids.

Only one count was recorded for this clonotype. The chain has TRBV18 and TRBJ1-1; D gene unclear. CDR3 length: 13 residues. Trimming left V 10 bases short and J 0 bases short, with 12 bases between. Germline lookup yields CDR1 KGHSH and CDR2 LQKENI. CDR3 bases: TGTGCCACTAGGGAAAGGCTGAACACTGAAGCTTTCTTT. Its protein product is CATRERLNTEAFF.

This clonotype was recorded many times. The rearrangement joins TRBV20-1 to TRBJ2-2, with a weak D call TRBD1 (6 bases). Deletions cut 0 bases from V and 5 bases from J, with 13 bases between. The CDR3 extends over 15 amino acids. Germline V gene data show CDR1 as DFQATT and CDR2 as SNEGSKA (reference sequence). The CDR3 sequence: CSARDGTLVTGELFF. The CDR3 DNA reads TGCAGTGCTAGAGACGGGACACTCGTGACCGGGGAGCTGTTTTTT.

The rearrangement links TRBV24-1 to TRBJ1-1; TRBD1 aligns across 7 bases. CDR3 size: 12 residues. Germline CDR1 is KGHDR and CDR2 is SFDVKD. The J segment lost 2 bases and the V segment lost 9 bases, leaving 2 bases of the junction unmatched. The CDR3 loop reads CATGDSNTEAFF. The DNA of the CDR3 is TGTGCCACCGGGGACAGTAACACTGAAGCTTTCTTT.

This clonotype has a count of ten or more. The chain joins TRBV29-1 to TRBJ1-1, with D possibly TRBD1 on 5 matching bases. Trimming removed 0 bases at V and 4 bases at J, with 15 bases between. This CDR3 comprises 15 residues. Germline assignment: CDR1 SQVTM and CDR2 ANQGSEA. In DNA form, the CDR3 reads TGCAGCGTTGAAGAATGGGTCGGGGGGTTCACTGAAGCTTTCTTT. Its translation: CSVEEWVGGFTEAFF.

This clonotype was seen many times. V is TRBV6-1 and J is TRBJ2-7; 12 bases are a match to TRBD2. Trimming took 6 bases from V and 1 from J; bases not matched to a gene: 4. The germline V gene has CDR1 MNHNS and CDR2 SASEGT. The CDR3 consists of 15 residues. CDR3 protein: CASSVLAGGSYEQYF. CDR3 sequence (DNA): TGTGCCAGCAGCGTACTAGCGGGAGGTTCCTACGAGCAGTACTTC.

The V gene is TRBV19, the J gene TRBJ1-2, with no clear D. V was trimmed by 1 base and J by 8 bases, leaving 11 bases between them. Germline CDR1 reads LNHDA; CDR2 reads SQIVND (reference sequence). The CDR3 spans 13 residues. As DNA, the CDR3 is TGTGCCAGTAGTATAGGAAGGGCCTTGGGCTACACCTTC. Translating gives CASSIGRALGYTF.

The sample holds many counts of this clonotype. The rearrangement links TRBV20-1 to TRBJ2-1; D not resolved. CDR3 size: 13 residues. From germline, CDR1 is DFQATT and CDR2 SNEGSKA (reference sequence). Trimming took off 7 bases at V and 2 bases at J, with 12 bases between the two ends. DNA for the CDR3: TGCAGTGTCACCGGGCCTACCTACAATGAGCAGTTCTTC. It codes for CSVTGPTYNEQFF.

The table lists this clonotype with a few counts. The chain couples TRBV30 to TRBJ1-2; no clear D. The CDR3 loop spans 13 amino acids. Trimming took 5 bases from V and 4 from J, leaving 14 bases between them. Germline V lookup: CDR1 GTSNPN, CDR2 SVGIG (reference sequence). The CDR3: CAWAPGPIYGYTF. The CDR3 DNA reads TGTGCCTGGGCCCCCGGGCCTATCTATGGCTACACCTTC.

This clonotype was seen ten or more times. The rearrangement joins TRBV27 to TRBJ2-2; no clear D gene. The germline V gene encodes CDR1 MNHEY and CDR2 SMNVEV (reference sequence). V was cut by 2 bases and J by 5 bases, with 18 bases left in between. The CDR3 has 17 amino acids. DNA of the CDR3: TGTGCCAGCAGTTTAAACGTTTATCAGGCCAAAACCGGGGAGCTGTTTTTT. Protein product: CASSLNVYQAKTGELFF.

At least ten counts were recorded for this clonotype. The V and J genes are TRBV2 and TRBJ2-7; 16 nucleotides line up with TRBD2. The germline V gene has CDR1 SNHLY and CDR2 FYNNEI. The CDR3 contains 21 residues. J gave up 3 bases and V 6 bases, and 20 bases lay outside the gene matches. CDR3: CASRTPGAGTSGRAVHYEQYF. The CDR3 DNA follows: TGTGCCAGCAGGACACCAGGGGCCGGGACTAGCGGGAGGGCCGTCCACTACGAGCAGTACTTC.

The CDR3 sequence is CASSQETGQSNSPLHF. As DNA, the CDR3 is TGCGCCAGCAGCCAAGAAACGGGCCAATCGAATTCACCCCTCCACTTT. V gene TRBV4-1 combines with J gene TRBJ1-6, with D unclear. Germline V gives CDR1 MGHRA, CDR2 YSYEKL. The germline V and J ends were trimmed by 0 bases and 7 bases, with 13 bases remaining between them. The CDR3 is made up of 16 amino acids.

CDR3 nucleotide sequence: TGTGCCAGCCGCCCGGGACCGATAGCTACTGAAGCTTTCTTT. As protein: CASRPGPIATEAFF. The rearrangement uses TRBV6-1 and TRBJ1-1; D perhaps matches TRBD1 (5 bases). CDR3 length: 14 residues. The germline V gene has CDR1 MNHNS and CDR2 SASEGT. The V end was cut by 8 bases, the J end by 5 bases, with 18 bases between.